This T cell receptor (beta chain) was profiled in a study of shared clonotypes between healthy human individuals. Notes on the study in general: Generally, estimated richness proved larger in naive subsets than it did in memory subsets.

About this clone: The target antigen is unknown.

The assay was immunoSEQ multiplex PCR, and TCRdb's table has in-frame clones only and misses some. The sample carries 1,100,000 or so clones, more than 75% recorded once. The CDR3 extends over 13 amino acids. Per germline, CDR1 SQVTM and CDR2 ANQGSEA. V lost 3 bases and J lost 0, with 9 bases in between. Sequenced sample: memory CD4+ T cells from PBMCs. Subset described: CD45RA-negative fraction. V is TRBV29-1 and J is TRBJ2-7; weak D call: TRBD2 (5 bases). The sequence came from a man aged 18 to 30 in good health. Some clones in this sample may be carry-over from other donors' samples. The CDR3 region has the DNA TGCAGCGTTGAGCCAGCGGACTCCTACGAGCAGTACTTC. Amino acid sequence: CSVEPADSYEQYF.